This passage covers 10 T cell receptor beta chains from one sample sequenced in a study of cytomegalovirus exposure and HLA in healthy donors. Use of 60 Vbeta and 13 Jbeta primers characterized the PCR. Profiled with immunoSEQ multiplex PCR; TCRdb holds only in-frame clones, not every one. Of about 150,000 clones listed, around 78% were seen once; the top ten hold roughly 7%. The material sequenced was PBMCs. The receptors derive from a woman between 40 and 55 years old in good health and CMV-seropositive.

This rearrangement joins TRBV28 to TRBJ2-2; 11 positions match TRBD2. This CDR3 comprises 16 residues. V lost 4 bases, J lost 4 bases, and 5 bases stayed unmatched. The germline CDR1 and CDR2 sequences are MDHEN and SYDVKM. CDR3 DNA sequence: TGTGCCAGCAGTTCTAGCGGGGGGTTGACCACCGGGGAGCTGTTTTTT. It translates to CASSSSGGLTTGELFF. Filled out from reference TRBV28 and TRBJ2-2, the complete variable domain reads DVKVTQSSRYLVKRTGEKVFLECVQDMDHENMFWYRQDPGLGLRLIYFSYDVKMKEKGDIPEGYSVSREKKERFSLILESASTNQTSMYLCASSSSGGLTTGELFFGEGSRLTVL.

The V gene is TRBV9, the J gene TRBJ2-2, with 12 positions matching TRBD2. Germline values: CDR1 SGDLS, CDR2 YYNGEE. V gave up 4 bases and J gave up 0 bases; unmatched junction bases: 7. This CDR3 comprises 18 residues. CDR3 DNA: TGTGCCAGCAGCCTGACTAGCGGGGGTGGGTCGAACACCGGGGAGCTGTTTTTT. This sequence encodes CASSLTSGGGSNTGELFF.

This sequence joins TRBV7-2 and TRBJ1-5, with TRBD1 as a possible D gene (6 bases). The CDR3 contains 13 residues. The V gene's germline CDR1 is SGHTA and CDR2 FQGNSA. V lost 4 bases, J lost 9 bases, and 13 bases lay in between. The CDR3 DNA follows: TGTGCCAGCAGCTCCCAGACAGGTACGCCCCAGCATTTT. Translation gives CASSSQTGTPQHF.

The chain couples TRBV25-1 to TRBJ2-2; 9 bases agree with TRBD1. CDR3 length: 15 amino acids. Germline CDR1 and CDR2: MGHDK and SYGVNS. The V and J ends lost 5 bases and 5 bases, in that order; junction bases with no gene match: 6. The CDR3 loop is CASSPWTGDTGELFF. The CDR3 DNA is TGTGCCAGCAGTCCTTGGACAGGGGATACCGGGGAGCTGTTTTTT.

V is TRBV10-1 and J is TRBJ2-7, with no clear D. This CDR3 has 13 amino acids. V was pared by 8 bases and J by 2 bases, with 13 bases between. In germline, CDR1 is WNHNN, CDR2 SYGVQD (reference sequence). Written as DNA, the CDR3 is TGCGCCAGCTTCTCCGTCTTCGCCTACGAGCAGTACTTC. As protein: CASFSVFAYEQYF.

This chain joins TRBV5-1 and TRBJ1-1, with D maybe TRBD1 (6 bases). There are 16 residues in the CDR3. From germline, CDR1 is SGHRS and CDR2 YFSETQ. Trimming stripped 4 bases from V and 5 bases from J, with 21 bases between. For the CDR3, the DNA is TGCGCCAGCAGCGGGGTTAGGGGGGGGGTAGGAACTGAAGCTTTCTTT. This gives the protein CASSGVRGGVGTEAFF.

The J gene is TRBJ2-5, the V gene TRBV27; D possibly corresponds to TRBD2 (5 bases). Gene TRBJ2-7 matches the end of the DNA better, so the J call may be wrong. The germline V gene encodes CDR1 MNHEY and CDR2 SMNVEV (reference sequence). The CDR3 extends over 13 amino acids. The CDR3 DNA reads TGTGCCAGCAGACCTCGGAGTGGGAGCGAGCAGTACTTC. Translating it yields CASRPRSGSEQYF.

The rearrangement links TRBV9 to TRBJ1-2; a possible D gene is TRBD1 (5 bases). Per germline, CDR1 SGDLS and CDR2 YYNGEE. Trimming took off 1 base at V and 7 bases at J, with 17 bases between the two ends. There are 15 residues in the CDR3. The CDR3 coding sequence is TGTGCCAGCAGCGTAATCAAGGAGGGGTTTGCTGGCTACACCTTC. This sequence encodes CASSVIKEGFAGYTF.

In this sample, this clone turned up a few times. The V and J genes are TRBV5-1 and TRBJ1-2; D gene ambiguous. Germline V CDR1 and CDR2: SGHRS, YFSETQ. V lost 1 base and J lost 0, with 10 bases in between. This CDR3 is 15 amino acids long. CDR3 sequence reads: CASSLNSNPNYGYTF. DNA for the CDR3: TGCGCCAGCAGCTTGAACAGTAATCCTAACTATGGCTACACCTTC.

J is TRBJ1-2 and V is TRBV5-6; no clear D. Trimming stripped 2 bases from V and 6 bases from J, with 14 bases between. Germline lookup yields CDR1 SGHDT and CDR2 YYEEEE. The CDR3 covers 14 residues. The CDR3 nucleotides read TGTGCCAGCAGCTTCGGTCGCCGGTCTGATGGCTACACCTTC. It specifies CASSFGRRSDGYTF.